The clone carrying this TCR beta chain came up a few times. The antigen is unknown. This specimen comes from a study of blood T cells in healthy people across ages. General observations from the study: A strong correlation between TCR beta diversity and naive T cell percentage was seen.

PBMCs, at least 7 million per sample, were isolated. A second PCR, run for roughly 7 to 11 cycles, used a sample-barcoded 5' primer plus a J-beta primer mix. Each CDR3 protein gets one entry after TCRdb re-called the 5' RACE reads with MiXCR. Found here are some 880,000 distinct CDR3 sequences, roughly 34% of them singletons; the top ten hold about an eighth. The sample taken for sequencing was blood. The TCR was taken from a man in his late teens or twenties in good health.

CDR3 coding DNA: TGCAGTGCTAGAGGGACACTAGAGCAAGAGACCCAGTACTTC. Its translation is CSARGTLEQETQYF. The chain links TRBV20-1 to TRBJ2-5; either TRBD1 or TRBD2 may supply D (5 bases each). Germline V lookup: CDR1 DFQATT, CDR2 SNEGSKA (reference sequence). The CDR3 spans 14 residues. Trimming removed 1 base at V and 2 bases at J, with 11 bases between.